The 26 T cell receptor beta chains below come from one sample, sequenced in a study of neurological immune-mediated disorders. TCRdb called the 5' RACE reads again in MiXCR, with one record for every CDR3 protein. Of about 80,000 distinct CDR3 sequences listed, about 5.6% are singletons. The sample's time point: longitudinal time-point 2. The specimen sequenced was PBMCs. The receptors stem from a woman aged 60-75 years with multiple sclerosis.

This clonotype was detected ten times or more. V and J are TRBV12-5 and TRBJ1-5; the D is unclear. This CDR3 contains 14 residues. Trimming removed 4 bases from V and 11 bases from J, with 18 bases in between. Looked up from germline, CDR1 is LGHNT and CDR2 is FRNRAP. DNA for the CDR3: TGTGCTAGTGGTTCGGACGGAGGGTCGGCGGCCCAGCATTTT. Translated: CASGSDGGSAAQHF.

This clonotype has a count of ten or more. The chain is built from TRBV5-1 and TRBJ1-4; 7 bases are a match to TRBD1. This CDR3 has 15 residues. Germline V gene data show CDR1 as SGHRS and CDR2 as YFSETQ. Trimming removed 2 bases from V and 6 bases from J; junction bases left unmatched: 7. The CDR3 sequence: CASSLGGWKDEKLFF. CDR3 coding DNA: TGCGCCAGCAGCTTAGGGGGCTGGAAGGATGAAAAACTGTTTTTT.

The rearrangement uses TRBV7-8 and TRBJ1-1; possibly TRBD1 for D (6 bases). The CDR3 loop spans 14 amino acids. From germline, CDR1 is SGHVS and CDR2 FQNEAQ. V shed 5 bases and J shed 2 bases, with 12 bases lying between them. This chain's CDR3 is CASSLGTTNTEAFF. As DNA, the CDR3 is TGTGCCAGCAGCCTTGGGACAACTAACACTGAAGCTTTCTTT. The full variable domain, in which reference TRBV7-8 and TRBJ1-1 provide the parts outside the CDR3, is GAGVSQSPRYKVAKRGQDVALRCDPISGHVSLFWYQQALGQGPEFLTYFQNEAQLDKSGLPSDRFFAERPEGSVSTLKIQRTQQEDSAVYLCASSLGTTNTEAFFGQGTRLTVV.

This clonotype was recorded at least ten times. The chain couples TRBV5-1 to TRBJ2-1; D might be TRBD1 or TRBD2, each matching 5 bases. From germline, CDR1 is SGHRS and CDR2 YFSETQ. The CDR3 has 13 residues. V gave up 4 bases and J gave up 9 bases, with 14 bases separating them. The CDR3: CASSLIRGGEQFF. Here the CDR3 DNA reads TGCGCCAGCAGCCTAATCCGGGGCGGTGAGCAGTTCTTC.

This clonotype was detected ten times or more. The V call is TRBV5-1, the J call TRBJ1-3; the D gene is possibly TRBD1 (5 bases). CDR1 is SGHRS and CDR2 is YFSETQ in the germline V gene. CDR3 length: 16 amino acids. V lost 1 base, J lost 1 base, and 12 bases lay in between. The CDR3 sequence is CASSLTGGVSGNTIYF. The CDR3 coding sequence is TGCGCCAGCAGCTTGACTGGGGGGGTATCTGGAAACACCATATATTTT. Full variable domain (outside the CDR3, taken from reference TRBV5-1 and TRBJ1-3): KAGVTQTPRYLIKTRGQQVTLSCSPISGHRSVSWYQQTPGQGLQFLFEYFSETQRNKGNFPGRFSGRQFSNSRSEMNVSTLELGDSALYLCASSLTGGVSGNTIYFGEGSWLTVV.

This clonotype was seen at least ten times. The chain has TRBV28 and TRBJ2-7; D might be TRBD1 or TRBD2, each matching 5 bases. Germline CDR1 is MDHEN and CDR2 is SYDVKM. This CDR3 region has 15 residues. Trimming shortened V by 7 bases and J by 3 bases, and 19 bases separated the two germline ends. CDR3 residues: CASTHWAGRDYEQYF. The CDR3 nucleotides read TGTGCCAGCACCCATTGGGCAGGGAGAGACTACGAGCAGTACTTC.

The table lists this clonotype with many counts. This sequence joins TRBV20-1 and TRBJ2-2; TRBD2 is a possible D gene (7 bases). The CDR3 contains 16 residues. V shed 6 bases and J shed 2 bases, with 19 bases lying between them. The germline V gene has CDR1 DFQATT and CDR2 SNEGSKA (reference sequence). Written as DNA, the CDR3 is TGCAGTGCCCCTATTGGGGGGGCGGTAAACACCGGGGAGCTGTTTTTT. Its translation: CSAPIGGAVNTGELFF.

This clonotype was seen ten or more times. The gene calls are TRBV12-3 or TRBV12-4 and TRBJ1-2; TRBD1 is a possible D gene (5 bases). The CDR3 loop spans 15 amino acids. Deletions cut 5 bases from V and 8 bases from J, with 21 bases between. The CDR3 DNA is TGTGCCAGCAGTCAATCGACAGCGGCAGAGGAGGGCTACACCTTC. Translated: CASSQSTAAEEGYTF.

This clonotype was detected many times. CDR3 DNA: TGTGCCAGCAGTCTTAAGACAGGGGGCTACGAGCAGTACTTC. This sequence encodes CASSLKTGGYEQYF. This chain connects TRBV27 to TRBJ2-7; the match to TRBD1 covers 9 bases. V lost 5 bases to trimming and J lost 3 bases; unmatched junction nucleotides: 5. CDR3 length: 14 amino acids. Per germline, CDR1 MNHEY and CDR2 SMNVEV (reference sequence).

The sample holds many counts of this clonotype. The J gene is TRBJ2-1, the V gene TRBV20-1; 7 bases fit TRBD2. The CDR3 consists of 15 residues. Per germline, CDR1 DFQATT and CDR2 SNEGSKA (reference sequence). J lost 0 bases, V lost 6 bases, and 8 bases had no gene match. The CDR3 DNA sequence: TGCAGTGCCGCGCTAGCGGATAGCTCCTACAATGAGCAGTTCTTC. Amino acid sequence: CSAALADSSYNEQFF.

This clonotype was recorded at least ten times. The CDR3 bases are TGTGCCATCAGCGTAACAGGGGGAGAGCAGTACTTC. It encodes CAISVTGGEQYF. The rearrangement links TRBV10-3 to TRBJ2-7; TRBD1 matches at 8 bases. The germline CDR1 and CDR2 sequences are ENHRY and SYGVKD. The CDR3 has 12 residues. V lost 6 bases to trimming and J lost 7 bases; unmatched junction nucleotides: 5.

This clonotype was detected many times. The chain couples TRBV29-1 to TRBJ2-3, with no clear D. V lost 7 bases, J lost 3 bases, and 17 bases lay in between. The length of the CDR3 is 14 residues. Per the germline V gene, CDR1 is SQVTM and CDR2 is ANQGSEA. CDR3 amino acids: CSASSGMWTDTQYF. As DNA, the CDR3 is TGCAGCGCCTCTTCGGGCATGTGGACAGATACGCAGTATTTT.

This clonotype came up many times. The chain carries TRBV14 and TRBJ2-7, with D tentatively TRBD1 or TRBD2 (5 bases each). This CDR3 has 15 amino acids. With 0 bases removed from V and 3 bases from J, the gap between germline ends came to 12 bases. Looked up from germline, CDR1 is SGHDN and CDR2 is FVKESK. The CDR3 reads CASSQDSGTGYEQYF. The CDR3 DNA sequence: TGTGCCAGCAGCCAAGATTCCGGGACGGGCTACGAGCAGTACTTC.

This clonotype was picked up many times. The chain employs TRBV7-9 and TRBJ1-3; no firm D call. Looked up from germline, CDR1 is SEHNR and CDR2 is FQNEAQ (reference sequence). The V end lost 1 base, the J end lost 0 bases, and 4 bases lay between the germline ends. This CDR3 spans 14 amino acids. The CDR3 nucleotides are TGTGCCAGCAGCTTAGGCCACTCTGGAAACACCATATATTTT. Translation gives CASSLGHSGNTIYF.

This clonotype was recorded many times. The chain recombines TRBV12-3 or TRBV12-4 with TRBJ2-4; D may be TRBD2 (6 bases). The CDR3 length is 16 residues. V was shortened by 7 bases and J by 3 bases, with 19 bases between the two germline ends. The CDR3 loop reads CASTPRGVEGKNIQYF. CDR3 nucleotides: TGTGCCAGCACCCCGCGGGGAGTGGAGGGCAAAAACATTCAGTACTTC.

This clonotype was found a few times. The CDR3 is CASSLAIPGTDTQYF. CDR3 DNA: TGTGCCAGCAGCTTAGCGATCCCAGGCACAGATACGCAGTATTTT. V and J are TRBV7-7 and TRBJ2-3, with D hard to call. There are 15 residues in the CDR3. Trimming left V 0 bases short and J 1 base short, with 8 bases between. The germline V gene encodes CDR1 SSHAT and CDR2 FNYEAQ (reference sequence).

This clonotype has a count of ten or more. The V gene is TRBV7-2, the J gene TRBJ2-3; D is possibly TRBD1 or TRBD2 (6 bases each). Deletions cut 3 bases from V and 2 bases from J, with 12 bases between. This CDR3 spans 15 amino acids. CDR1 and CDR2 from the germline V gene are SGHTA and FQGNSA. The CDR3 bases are TGTGCCAGCAGCTTGTGGGGGGCCGCCACAGATACGCAGTATTTT. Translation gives CASSLWGAATDTQYF.

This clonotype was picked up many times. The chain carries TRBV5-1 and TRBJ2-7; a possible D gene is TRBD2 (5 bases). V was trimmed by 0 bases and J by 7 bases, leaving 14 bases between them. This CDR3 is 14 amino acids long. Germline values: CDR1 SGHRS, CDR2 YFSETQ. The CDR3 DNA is TGCGCCAGCAGCTTGGATCTAGCCCTGGAAGAGCAGTACTTC. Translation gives CASSLDLALEEQYF.

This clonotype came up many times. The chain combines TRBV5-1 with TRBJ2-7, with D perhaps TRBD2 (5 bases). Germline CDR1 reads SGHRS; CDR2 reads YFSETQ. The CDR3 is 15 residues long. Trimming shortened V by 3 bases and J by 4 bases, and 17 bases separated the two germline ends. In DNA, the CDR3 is TGCGCCAGCAGCTCCACGGTTGGACTCCTATACGAGCAGTACTTC. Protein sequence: CASSSTVGLLYEQYF. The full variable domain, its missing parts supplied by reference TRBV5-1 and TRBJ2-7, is KAGVTQTPRYLIKTRGQQVTLSCSPISGHRSVSWYQQTPGQGLQFLFEYFSETQRNKGNFPGRFSGRQFSNSRSEMNVSTLELGDSALYLCASSSTVGLLYEQYFGPGTRLTVT.

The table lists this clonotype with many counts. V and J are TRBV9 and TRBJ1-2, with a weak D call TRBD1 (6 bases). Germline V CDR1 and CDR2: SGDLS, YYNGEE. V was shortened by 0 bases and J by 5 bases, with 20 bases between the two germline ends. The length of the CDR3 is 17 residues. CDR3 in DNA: TGTGCCAGCAGCGTAGCAATAGGGGGACCGACACTGTATGGCTACACCTTC. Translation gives CASSVAIGGPTLYGYTF.

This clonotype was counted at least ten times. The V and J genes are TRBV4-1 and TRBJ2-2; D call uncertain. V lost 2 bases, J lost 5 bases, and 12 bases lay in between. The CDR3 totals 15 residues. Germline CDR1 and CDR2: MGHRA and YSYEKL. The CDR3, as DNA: TGCGCCAGCAGCCAACCTCTCGGGTTAACCGGGGAGCTGTTTTTT. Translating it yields CASSQPLGLTGELFF.

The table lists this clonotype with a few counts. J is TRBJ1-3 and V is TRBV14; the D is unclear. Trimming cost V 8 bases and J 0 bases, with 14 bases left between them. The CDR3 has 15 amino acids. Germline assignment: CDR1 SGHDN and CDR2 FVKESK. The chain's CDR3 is CASQLQALSGNTIYF. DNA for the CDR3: TGTGCCAGCCAATTGCAGGCTCTCTCTGGAAACACCATATATTTT.

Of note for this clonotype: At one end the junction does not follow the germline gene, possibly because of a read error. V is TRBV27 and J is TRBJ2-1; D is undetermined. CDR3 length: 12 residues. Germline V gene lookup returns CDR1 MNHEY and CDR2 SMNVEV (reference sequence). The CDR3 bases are TGTGACAGCAGTCTTCGGAACAATGAGCATTTCTTC. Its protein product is CDSSLRNNEHFF.

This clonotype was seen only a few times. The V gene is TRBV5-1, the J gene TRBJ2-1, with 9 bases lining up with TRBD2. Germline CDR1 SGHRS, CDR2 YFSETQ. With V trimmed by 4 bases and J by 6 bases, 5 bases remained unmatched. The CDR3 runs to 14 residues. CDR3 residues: CASSSGTSPNEQFF. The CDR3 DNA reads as TGCGCCAGCAGCAGTGGGACTAGCCCCAATGAGCAGTTCTTC. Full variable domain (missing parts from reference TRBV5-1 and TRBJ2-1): KAGVTQTPRYLIKTRGQQVTLSCSPISGHRSVSWYQQTPGQGLQFLFEYFSETQRNKGNFPGRFSGRQFSNSRSEMNVSTLELGDSALYLCASSSGTSPNEQFFGPGTRLTVL.

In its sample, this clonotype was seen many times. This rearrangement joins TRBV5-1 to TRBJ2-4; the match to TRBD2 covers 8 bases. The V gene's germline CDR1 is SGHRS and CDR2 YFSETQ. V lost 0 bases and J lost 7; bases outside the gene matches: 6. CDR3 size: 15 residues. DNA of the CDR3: TGCGCCAGCAGCTTGGATGGGACTAGTAGTAACATTCAGTACTTC. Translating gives CASSLDGTSSNIQYF.

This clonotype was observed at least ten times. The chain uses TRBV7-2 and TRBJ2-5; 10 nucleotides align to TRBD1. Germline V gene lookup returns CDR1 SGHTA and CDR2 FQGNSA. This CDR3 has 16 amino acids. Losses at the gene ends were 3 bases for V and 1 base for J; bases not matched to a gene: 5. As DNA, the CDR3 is TGTGCCAGCAGCTTTAGCCGGGACAGGGGCCAAGAGACCCAGTACTTC. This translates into CASSFSRDRGQETQYF.